The sequence of this TCR beta chain was determined in a study of blood T cells in healthy people across ages. Per germline, CDR1 MNHEY and CDR2 SVGEGT. V was shortened by 6 bases and J by 5 bases, with 11 bases between the two germline ends. This CDR3 is built from 12 residues. With a J-beta primer mix and a sample-barcoded 5' primer, a second PCR ran about 6 to 11 cycles. A single record per CDR3 protein comes from TCRdb applying MiXCR to the 5' RACE reads. The sample has 1,500,000 or so distinct CDR3 sequences, approximately 43% seen once. This chain uses TRBV6-2 or TRBV6-3 with TRBJ2-7; D is uncertain. Sample: blood. The receptor comes from a woman aged 18-30 years in good health. CDR3 bases: TGTGCCAGCAGGAATCCAGACGACGAGCAGTACTTC. It is translated as CASRNPDDEQYF.